These T cell receptor beta chains were read from a single sample in a study of blood T cell repertoires in COVID-19. Assay used: immunoSEQ multiplex PCR; TCRdb lists only in-frame clones, some missing. Of 330,000 or so clones listed, roughly 90% are singletons. The sample comprised peripheral blood. These receptors were taken from a man between 25 and 39 years old with COVID-19, enrolled during active disease. Each CDR3 is given with its conserved first and last residue. The D gene is left open where the match is weak. Where a row states a size, it is once, few, many or the class of an expanded clone; other rows omit it.

J: TRBJ1-2
V: TRBV18
D: TRBD1
size: NA
DNA: TGTGCCAGCTCCCCTGACAGGGGGTCTGGCTACACCTTC
CDR3: CASSPDRGSGYTF

J: TRBJ2-2
V: TRBV19
D: NA
size: NA
DNA: TGTGCCAGTAGTTCAAAAATTGGGCGGGAGCTGTTTTTT
CDR3: CASSSKIGRELFF

J: TRBJ2-7
V: TRBV19
D: NA
size: few
DNA: TGTGCCAGTAGTATAAGCCCGCCTACCGCGGGGCGTAGGTACGAGCAGTACTTC
CDR3: CASSISPPTAGRRYEQYF

J: TRBJ2-3
V: TRBV21-1
D: NA
size: NA
DNA: TGTGCCAGCAGCATTCAAGGGACTAGCGGGGGCCTAGATACGCAGTATTTT
CDR3: CASSIQGTSGGLDTQYF

J: TRBJ1-1
V: TRBV14
D: NA
size: NA
DNA: TGTGCCAGCAGCCCACGGGGACACATGAACACTGAAGCTTTCTTT
CDR3: CASSPRGHMNTEAFF

J: TRBJ2-5
V: TRBV2
D: TRBD1
size: once
DNA: TGTGCCAGCAGTGGGCGGACAGGGAGAAGTTTAACCCAGTACTTC
CDR3: CASSGRTGRSLTQYF

J: TRBJ1-2
V: TRBV10-3
D: TRBD1
size: few
DNA: TGTGCCATCAGTGAGAAAAGAGGGACAGGCGAAGGCTACACCTTC
CDR3: CAISEKRGTGEGYTF

J: TRBJ2-1
V: TRBV4-3
D: NA
size: few
DNA: TGCGCCAGCAGCCAAGGGAGCTCCTACAATGAGCAGTTCTTC
CDR3: CASSQGSSYNEQFF

J: TRBJ2-1
V: TRBV5-1
D: TRBD1
size: NA
DNA: TGCGCCAGCAGAACCTCAGACAGGGGGCACAATGAGCAGTTCTTC
CDR3: CASRTSDRGHNEQFF

J: TRBJ2-2
V: TRBV19
D: NA
size: once
DNA: TGTGCCAGTAGTATCCCGGGACACCAACTGGCCGGGGAGCTGTTTTTT
CDR3: CASSIPGHQLAGELFF

J: TRBJ1-3
V: TRBV18
D: NA
size: NA
DNA: TGTGCCAGCTCACCACCCTCAGTGAGGCATGGAAACACCATATATTTT
CDR3: CASSPPSVRHGNTIYF

J: TRBJ2-1
V: TRBV7-8
D: TRBD1
size: few
DNA: TGTGCCAGCAGCTATAGGGACAGGGACCCTTACAATGAGCAGTTCTTC
CDR3: CASSYRDRDPYNEQFF

J: TRBJ1-3
V: TRBV28
D: TRBD1
size: NA
DNA: TGTGCCAGCAGAGATACGCCGGGACAGGGCGTGGTTGGGAACACCATATATTTT
CDR3: CASRDTPGQGVVGNTIYF

J: TRBJ1-2
V: TRBV7-9
D: TRBD1
size: NA
DNA: TGTGCCAGCAGCTTAGCGGGGACAGGGCCTTATGGCTACACCTTC
CDR3: CASSLAGTGPYGYTF

J: TRBJ1-2
V: TRBV9
D: TRBD1
size: NA
DNA: TGTGCCAGCAGCGTAGCGGAGGGGGCGGGTGGCTACACCTTC
CDR3: CASSVAEGAGGYTF

J: TRBJ1-4
V: TRBV10-3
D: NA
size: NA
DNA: TGTGCCATCAGTGACCTATACAGGGAAACTAATGAAAAACTGTTTTTT
CDR3: CAISDLYRETNEKLFF

J: TRBJ2-3
V: TRBV5-6
D: NA
size: once
DNA: TGTGCCAGCAGCTTTGAAGGGGGAACGGGCACAGATACGCAGTATTTT
CDR3: CASSFEGGTGTDTQYF

J: TRBJ2-1
V: TRBV12-5
D: TRBD1
size: NA
DNA: TGTGCTAGTGGTTTGCTACAGGGGTTCTCCTACAATGAGCAGTTCTTC
CDR3: CASGLLQGFSYNEQFF

J: TRBJ2-7
V: TRBV7-9
D: TRBD1
size: NA
DNA: TGTGCCAAGCCGGACAGGTCCCTGGGCGAGCAGTACTTC
CDR3: CAKPDRSLGEQYF

J: TRBJ1-2
V: TRBV6-5
D: TRBD1
size: NA
DNA: TGTGCCAGCAGTACATCCGGGACAGGGGGTTTGGGCTACACCTTC
CDR3: CASSTSGTGGLGYTF

J: TRBJ2-1
V: TRBV18
D: TRBD2
size: NA
DNA: TGTGCCAGCTCACCACTGACTAGCGGGGGTGTCGATGAGCAGTTCTTC
CDR3: CASSPLTSGGVDEQFF

J: TRBJ1-1
V: TRBV5-6
D: NA
size: NA
DNA: TGTGCCAGCAGCTGGGGGGGCACTGAAGCTTTCTTT
CDR3: CASSWGGTEAFF

J: TRBJ1-2
V: TRBV18
D: NA
size: NA
DNA: TGTGCCAGCTCACCAAACCAGGAAACTAACTATGGCTACACCTTC
CDR3: CASSPNQETNYGYTF

J: TRBJ1-1
V: TRBV5-4
D: NA
size: NA
DNA: TGTGCCAGCAGCGGGTACCAGGATCTGAACACTGAAGCTTTCTTT
CDR3: CASSGYQDLNTEAFF

J: TRBJ2-2
V: TRBV5-4
D: TRBD2
size: NA
DNA: TGTGCCAGCAGCCGCCGACTAGCGGGGGGGACCGGGGAGCTGTTTTTT
CDR3: CASSRRLAGGTGELFF

J: TRBJ1-4
V: TRBV6-5
D: TRBD1
size: once
DNA: TGTGCCAGCAGTTACTCGGGGACAGGGGTTAATGAAAAACTGTTTTTT
CDR3: CASSYSGTGVNEKLFF

J: TRBJ1-2
V: TRBV28
D: NA
size: NA
DNA: TGTGCCAGCAGTCGGACTAAGGTGTATGGCTACACCTTC
CDR3: CASSRTKVYGYTF

J: TRBJ2-5
V: TRBV19
D: NA
size: NA
DNA: TGTGCCAGTAGTAGGGGGCTTAGAGAGACCCAGTACTTC
CDR3: CASSRGLRETQYF

J: TRBJ1-1
V: TRBV5-1
D: NA
size: NA
DNA: TGCGCCAGCAGCTTGGGCAGCAGGGCAAACACTGAAGCTTTCTTT
CDR3: CASSLGSRANTEAFF

J: TRBJ2-5
V: TRBV9
D: TRBD1
size: NA
DNA: TGTGCCAGCAGCTCCGGGACAGGGGGAGAGACCCAGTACTTC
CDR3: CASSSGTGGETQYF

J: TRBJ2-1
V: TRBV9
D: NA
size: many
DNA: TGTGCCAGCAGCGTAGAGATGGAGGTCAATGAGCAGTTCTTC
CDR3: CASSVEMEVNEQFF

J: TRBJ1-5
V: TRBV6-5
D: TRBD1
size: NA
DNA: TGTGCCAGCAGTTACTACAGGGGTCAGCCCCAGCATTTT
CDR3: CASSYYRGQPQHF

J: TRBJ1-4
V: TRBV7-6
D: NA
size: NA
DNA: TGTGCCAGCAGCTTAGTTTCTGGGGGAGGCGTTAATGAAAAACTGTTTTTT
CDR3: CASSLVSGGGVNEKLFF

J: TRBJ1-2
V: TRBV5-6
D: TRBD1
size: NA
DNA: TGTGCCAGCAGCTTGGGTTTCCGGCAGGGGGCGGAGTATGGCTACACCTTC
CDR3: CASSLGFRQGAEYGYTF

J: TRBJ2-1
V: TRBV4-2
D: TRBD2
size: NA
DNA: TGTGCCAGCAGCCAAGATCTCTGGACTAGCGGGAGTGAATCCTCCTACAATGAGCAGTTCTTC
CDR3: CASSQDLWTSGSESSYNEQFF

J: TRBJ2-4
V: TRBV2
D: NA
size: NA
DNA: TGTGCCAGCAGTGAAGGGGCAGGGGCCCAAAAAAACATTCAGTACTTC
CDR3: CASSEGAGAQKNIQYF

J: TRBJ1-4
V: TRBV15
D: NA
size: NA
DNA: TGTGCCACCAGCAGAGATGACGGTGTGGAGGAGGGTGAAAAACTGTTTTTT
CDR3: CATSRDDGVEEGEKLFF

J: TRBJ1-5
V: TRBV6-1
D: TRBD1
size: once
DNA: TGTGCCAGCAGTGAAGGACAGGGTGCTCAGCCCCAGCATTTT
CDR3: CASSEGQGAQPQHF

J: TRBJ2-7
V: TRBV4-2
D: NA
size: NA
DNA: TGTGCCAGCAGCCAAGGGGACTTCCCCTACGAGCAGTACTTC
CDR3: CASSQGDFPYEQYF

J: TRBJ2-2
V: TRBV4-1
D: TRBD2
size: NA
DNA: TGCGCCAGCTCCTCAGCGGGGGGGTACACCGGGGAGCTGTTTTTT
CDR3: CASSSAGGYTGELFF

J: TRBJ1-1
V: TRBV19
D: TRBD1
size: NA
DNA: TGTGCCAGTGGAGGACAGGGCCAATTAATGAACACTGAAGCTTTCTTT
CDR3: CASGGQGQLMNTEAFF

J: TRBJ1-6
V: TRBV28
D: NA
size: NA
DNA: TGTGCCAGCAGTTTCCCGATTAGTGTGAAACTCAATTCACCCCTCCACTTT
CDR3: CASSFPISVKLNSPLHF

J: TRBJ2-5
V: TRBV7-2
D: TRBD2
size: NA
DNA: TGTGCCAGCAGCCTACCAGCGGGAGTGGGGCAAGAGACCCAGTACTTC
CDR3: CASSLPAGVGQETQYF

J: TRBJ1-4
V: TRBV30
D: NA
size: NA
DNA: TGTGCCTGGAAGAGTAGTGAAAAACTGTTTTTT
CDR3: CAWKSSEKLFF

J: TRBJ2-1
V: TRBV9
D: TRBD2
size: NA
DNA: TGTGCCAGCAGTGGGACTAGCGGGGCCTTAACCTACAATGAGCAGTTCTTC
CDR3: CASSGTSGALTYNEQFF

J: TRBJ2-6
V: TRBV10-1
D: TRBD2
size: NA
DNA: TGCGCCAGCCGGGGGGGCAGGGCGAGCTCTGGGGCCAACGTCCTGACTTTC
CDR3: CASRGGRASSGANVLTF

J: TRBJ1-2
V: TRBV5-4
D: TRBD1
size: once
DNA: TGTGCCAGCAGTACGGGACAGGGGAGGTTGGACTATGGCTACACCTTC
CDR3: CASSTGQGRLDYGYTF

J: TRBJ2-7
V: TRBV5-8
D: TRBD1
size: NA
DNA: TGTGCCAGCAGCTTGGTTTTAGGGACAGCTTCCTACGAGCAGTACTTC
CDR3: CASSLVLGTASYEQYF

J: TRBJ1-5
V: TRBV28
D: TRBD1
size: few
DNA: TGTGCCACTGGACAGGGGATAGGCAATCAGCCCCAGCATTTT
CDR3: CATGQGIGNQPQHF

J: TRBJ2-7
V: TRBV28
D: NA
size: NA
DNA: TGTGCCAGCAGTTTATACAGGGTAGCCTACGAGCAGTACTTC
CDR3: CASSLYRVAYEQYF

J: TRBJ1-3
V: TRBV10-3
D: TRBD1
size: NA
DNA: TGTGCCATCAGTTCCGGGACAGGGTCCGGAAACACCATATATTTT
CDR3: CAISSGTGSGNTIYF

J: TRBJ2-7
V: TRBV6-2/TRBV6-3
D: NA
size: NA
DNA: TGTGCCAGCAGATACCGCGTATTCGGGACAAACGAGCAGTACTTC
CDR3: CASRYRVFGTNEQYF

J: TRBJ2-4
V: TRBV6-2/TRBV6-3
D: NA
size: NA
DNA: TGTGCCAGCAGTTACCTCCGGGACACAGCCAAAAACATTCAGTACTTC
CDR3: CASSYLRDTAKNIQYF